This TCR beta chain was identified in a study of T-cell memory formation after mild COVID-19. Germline V gene sequence: CDR1 SEHNR, CDR2 FQNEAQ (reference sequence). CDR3 length: 11 residues. Trimming took off 6 bases at V and 3 bases at J, with 5 bases between the two ends. It was 5'RACE with constant-segment primers that produced the TCR alpha and TCR beta cDNA libraries, which carried sample barcodes and UMIs. TCRdb reprocessed the 5' RACE reads with MiXCR, giving one entry per CDR3 protein. The profile shows 300,000 to 400,000 distinct CDR3 sequences, around a sixth of them singletons. As for this clonotype: Its antigen is as yet unknown. A read error may be the cause here, since a much bigger clone is one base away.

Overall study results and limits: Mainly CM and EM harbored the contracting CD4+ clones; mainly EMRA harbored the CD8+ ones. Clonal second-wave expansions that peaked on day 37 had unconfirmed SARS-CoV-2 specificity.

Material for sequencing was PBMCs or a T cell subset sorted from them (not recorded which). This receptor was taken from a man in his late teens or twenties who had mild COVID-19 (a few samples of this study predate the infection). Cell type and time point are not known. J is TRBJ1-2 and V is TRBV7-9; D is unresolved. CDR3 DNA sequence: TGTGCCAGCAGTCGGGACTATGGCTACACCTTC. Its protein is CASSRDYGYTF.